This TCR beta chain appears in the sequencing data of a study of T-cell memory formation after mild COVID-19. Study-wide findings and caveats: Clones which contracted sat mainly in CM and EM if CD4+, and in EMRA if CD8+. Some clones that responded turned up in pre-infection memory, which suggests that cross-reactive memory joined in.

TCRdb re-derived calls from the 5' RACE reads in MiXCR, one entry per CDR3 protein. The table has about 430,000 distinct CDR3 sequences, more than 15% seen once. There are many counts of this clonotype. Its antigen is not known. From germline, CDR1 is MGHDK and CDR2 SYGVNS. Germline trimming cut 3 bases from V and 3 bases from J; bases unmatched to any gene: 4. The CDR3 is made up of 15 amino acids. The TCR sequence derives from a man aged 18 to 29 who had mild COVID-19 (a few samples of this study predate the infection). Cell type and time point are not known. The V gene is TRBV25-1, the J gene TRBJ2-5, with TRBD2 matching 10 bases. The sample taken for sequencing was PBMCs or a T cell subset sorted from them (not recorded which). CDR3 nucleotide sequence: TGTGCCAGCAGTGACTCCAGCGGGGGGGAAGAGACCCAGTACTTC. Translation gives CASSDSSGGEETQYF.